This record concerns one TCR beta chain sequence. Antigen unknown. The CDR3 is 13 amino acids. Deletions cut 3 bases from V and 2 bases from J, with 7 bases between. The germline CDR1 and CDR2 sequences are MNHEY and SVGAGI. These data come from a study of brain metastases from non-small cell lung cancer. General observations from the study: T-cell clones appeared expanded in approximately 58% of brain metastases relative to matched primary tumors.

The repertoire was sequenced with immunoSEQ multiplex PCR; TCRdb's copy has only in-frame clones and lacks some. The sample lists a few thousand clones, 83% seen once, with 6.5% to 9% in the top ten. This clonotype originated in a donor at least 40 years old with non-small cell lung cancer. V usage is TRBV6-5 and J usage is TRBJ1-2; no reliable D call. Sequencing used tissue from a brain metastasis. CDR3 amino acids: CASSYGQNYGYTF. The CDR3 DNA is TGTGCCAGCAGTTATGGCCAGAACTATGGCTACACCTTC.